This TCR beta chain originates from a study of cytomegalovirus exposure and HLA in healthy donors. A multiplex PCR was run with 60 Vbeta primers and 13 Jbeta primers. Sequencing was performed with immunoSEQ multiplex PCR; in TCRdb, only in-frame clones are kept and a portion is missing. The table has about 130,000 clones, around 69% seen once. V lost 3 bases to trimming and J lost 0 bases, with 9 bases between them. CDR3 length equals 15 residues. Germline CDR1 reads KGHSH; CDR2 reads LQKENI. This chain links TRBV18 with TRBJ1-5; D is uncertain. Sequenced input: PBMCs. This TCR was recovered from a human donor in good health. CDR3 loop: CASSPRRDSNQPQHF. In DNA form, the CDR3 reads TGTGCCAGCTCACCTCGACGGGATAGCAATCAGCCCCAGCATTTT. Supplemented by reference TRBV18 and TRBJ1-5, the full variable domain reads NAGVMQNPRHLVRRRGQEARLRCSPMKGHSHVYWYRQLPEEGLKFMVYLQKENIIDESGMPKERFSAEFPKEGPSILRIQQVVRGDSAAYFCASSPRRDSNQPQHFGDGTRLSIL.